The 32 T cell receptor beta chains listed next were all sequenced from one sample in a study of T cell responses to AZD1222 COVID-19 vaccine. TCRdb's table, derived via immunoSEQ multiplex PCR, lists solely in-frame clones and lacks some. The table shows about 130,000 clones, with 80% to 95% occurring only once. The starting material was peripheral blood, obtained on day 0 of MenACWY control vaccination. The receptors stem from an adult in good health.

This clone appeared a single time. The gene calls are TRBV5-1 and TRBJ2-1, with 7 positions matching TRBD2. Unmatched junction bases numbered 9, after V lost 0 bases and J lost 3 bases. The CDR3 runs 17 residues. Germline values: CDR1 SGHRS, CDR2 YFSETQ. This chain's CDR3 is CASSLGGSGFLYNEQFF. The CDR3 bases are TGCGCCAGCAGCTTGGGAGGTAGCGGGTTCCTCTACAATGAGCAGTTCTTC.

The rearrangement links TRBV9 to TRBJ2-3; no firm D call. The V and J ends lost 4 bases and 6 bases respectively, with 9 bases between them. Germline assignment: CDR1 SGDLS and CDR2 YYNGEE. The CDR3 contains 12 residues. In nucleotides, the CDR3 is TGTGCCAGCAGCTCGGAAGAGGATACGCAGTATTTT. Its translation is CASSSEEDTQYF.

This clone came up once. The J gene is TRBJ1-1, the V gene TRBV12-3 or TRBV12-4; D remains ambiguous. This CDR3 comprises 13 residues. V lost 3 bases and J 0 bases, leaving 5 bases between the germline ends. The CDR3 spells CASSLDLNTEAFF. The CDR3 DNA reads TGTGCCAGCAGTTTGGATCTGAACACTGAAGCTTTCTTT.

V and J are TRBV9 and TRBJ2-1; TRBD2 matches 8 bases. The V and J ends lost 4 bases and 0 bases, in that order; junction bases with no gene match: 9. The germline CDR1 and CDR2 sequences are SGDLS and YYNGEE. The CDR3 totals 17 residues. CDR3 in amino acids: CASSLSVLAGSYNEQFF. CDR3 in DNA: TGTGCCAGCAGCCTCTCCGTTCTAGCGGGCTCCTACAATGAGCAGTTCTTC. The full variable domain, in which reference TRBV9 and TRBJ2-1 provide the parts outside the CDR3, is DSGVTQTPKHLITATGQRVTLRCSPRSGDLSVYWYQQSLDQGLQFLIQYYNGEERAKGNILERFSAQQFPDLHSELNLSSLELGDSALYFCASSLSVLAGSYNEQFFGPGTRLTVL.

This chain links TRBV6-1 with TRBJ1-6; D not certain. V lost 3 bases to trimming and J lost 7 bases, with 7 bases between them. CDR1 and CDR2 from the germline V gene are MNHNS and SASEGT. The CDR3 covers 13 residues. In nucleotides, the CDR3 is TGTGCCAGCAGTGATGAACGAAATTCACCCCTCCACTTT. Translation: CASSDERNSPLHF.

The V gene is TRBV29-1, the J gene TRBJ1-1; D is unclear. The CDR3 sequence is 14 residues long. Trimming stripped 3 bases from V and 0 bases from J, with 11 bases between. Germline V CDR1 and CDR2: SQVTM, ANQGSEA. DNA of the CDR3: TGCAGCGTTGAGGAGGGATATTTGAACACTGAAGCTTTCTTT. Translating gives CSVEEGYLNTEAFF.

This clone has only one observation. CDR3 nucleotides: TGTGCCAGCAGCTCTCCCCTAACTAGCGGGCTAGCCAAAAACATTCAGTACTTC. Translated, it gives CASSSPLTSGLAKNIQYF. This chain connects TRBV6-2 or TRBV6-3 to TRBJ2-4, with 9 bases lining up with TRBD2. CDR1 and CDR2 (germline): MNHEY, SVGEGT. The V segment lost 6 bases and the J segment 0 bases; nucleotides outside the gene matches: 12. This CDR3 is built from 18 residues.

CDR3 loop: CASSNPGQGGYQPQHF. CDR3 coding DNA: TGTGCCAGCAGCAACCCGGGACAGGGGGGATATCAGCCCCAGCATTTT. This chain joins TRBV7-2 and TRBJ1-5; 11 bases line up with TRBD1. Germline V lookup: CDR1 SGHTA, CDR2 FQGNSA. The CDR3 runs 16 residues. Losses at the gene ends were 5 bases for V and 5 bases for J; bases not matched to a gene: 8.

V gene TRBV7-2 combines with J gene TRBJ1-4, with D possibly TRBD1 on 5 matching bases. The germline V gene encodes CDR1 SGHTA and CDR2 FQGNSA. The V and J ends lost 3 bases and 8 bases respectively, with 10 bases between them. The length of the CDR3 is 13 residues. Here the CDR3 reads CASSLGVGEKLFF. The CDR3, as DNA: TGTGCCAGCAGCTTGGGGGTAGGGGAAAAACTGTTTTTT.

In the case of this clone: At one of its ends the junction is not consistent with the germline gene, which may arise from a read error. The chain links TRBV19 to TRBJ2-1; 9 nucleotides match TRBD2. Germline-derived CDR1 and CDR2 are LNHDA and SQIVND (reference sequence). The CDR3 is 15 amino acids. CDR3 sequence: CACSRTRGGPDEQFF. DNA for the CDR3: TGTGCCTGTAGTAGAACGCGGGGGGGTCCCGATGAGCAGTTCTTC.

The rearrangement links TRBV6-6 to TRBJ2-7, with unresolved D. Germline V gives CDR1 MNHNY, CDR2 SVGAGI (reference sequence). The CDR3 runs to 13 residues. V was clipped by 0 bases and J by 3 bases, with 6 bases between them. The CDR3 DNA reads TGTGCCAGCAGTTACTCTCAGGACTACGAGCAGTACTTC. Translated: CASSYSQDYEQYF.

The gene calls are TRBV6-2 or TRBV6-3 and TRBJ1-5, with D possibly matching TRBD1 (6 bases). The CDR3 is 17 amino acids. V was trimmed by 6 bases and J by 0 bases, leaving 18 bases between them. Germline assignment: CDR1 MNHEY and CDR2 SVGEGT. The CDR3 spells CASSPTGAANSNQPQHF. The CDR3 DNA reads as TGTGCCAGCAGCCCTACGGGGGCAGCAAATAGCAATCAGCCCCAGCATTTT.

The chain is built from TRBV7-6 and TRBJ2-7, with TRBD2 matching 10 bases. V lost 5 bases to trimming and J lost 0 bases; unmatched junction nucleotides: 4. CDR3 size: 15 residues. Germline V gives CDR1 SGHVS, CDR2 FNYEAQ. The DNA for the CDR3 is TGTGCCAGCAGCCCGTCTAGCGGGAGCTCCTACGAGCAGTACTTC. It encodes CASSPSSGSSYEQYF. The whole variable domain, filled in from reference TRBV7-6 and TRBJ2-7, reads GAGVSQSPRYKVTKRGQDVALRCDPISGHVSLYWYRQALGQGPEFLTYFNYEAQQDKSGLPNDRFSAERPEGSISTLTIQRTEQRDSAMYRCASSPSSGSSYEQYFGPGTRLTVT.

The chain joins TRBV7-2 to TRBJ2-3, with 9 positions matching TRBD1. The V segment lost 5 bases and the J segment 0 bases; nucleotides outside the gene matches: 6. The CDR3 has 16 amino acids. The germline V gene has CDR1 SGHTA and CDR2 FQGNSA. The CDR3 is CASSTQGALSTDTQYF. In nucleotides, the CDR3 is TGTGCCAGCAGCACACAGGGGGCGCTTAGCACAGATACGCAGTATTTT.

On this clone itself: Other DNA sequences in the same sample also yield this CDR3. The CDR3 loop is CASSSTGAGDQPQHF. DNA for the CDR3: TGTGCCAGCAGCTCCACCGGGGCGGGCGATCAGCCCCAGCATTTT. V gene TRBV7-9 combines with J gene TRBJ1-5, with D tentatively TRBD1 (5 bases). Trimming cost V 4 bases and J 5 bases, with 15 bases left between them. The CDR3 is 15 amino acids. Germline lookup yields CDR1 SEHNR and CDR2 FQNEAQ (reference sequence).

The chain joins TRBV6-5 to TRBJ1-4; TRBD1 agrees at 8 bases. Germline loops: CDR1 MNHEY, CDR2 SVGAGI. The trim removed 6 bases at V and 8 bases at J, leaving 11 bases unmatched. This CDR3 contains 15 residues. In nucleotides, the CDR3 is TGTGCCAGCAGCCGACTCGTCCAGGGGGCAGAAAAACTGTTTTTT. Translating it yields CASSRLVQGAEKLFF.

The J gene is TRBJ2-2, the V gene TRBV24-1; TRBD1 matches 10 bases. The CDR3 loop spans 16 amino acids. CDR1 and CDR2 from the germline V gene are KGHDR and SFDVKD. Trimming removed 6 bases from V and 2 bases from J; junction bases left unmatched: 5. The CDR3 loop is CATSPWTGGNTGELFF. The DNA of the CDR3 is TGTGCCACCAGTCCTTGGACAGGGGGAAACACCGGGGAGCTGTTTTTT.

The rearrangement joins TRBV28 to TRBJ1-2, with 8 bases fitting TRBD1. Germline values: CDR1 MDHEN, CDR2 SYDVKM. Losses at the gene ends were 6 bases for V and 5 bases for J; bases not matched to a gene: 11. The CDR3 contains 15 residues. DNA of the CDR3: TGTGCCAGCAGCTCGCAGGGGGCGACTCGTTATGGCTACACCTTC. Protein sequence: CASSSQGATRYGYTF.

This rearrangement joins TRBV15 to TRBJ2-6, with D perhaps assigned TRBD1 or TRBD2 (5 bases each). Germline V gene sequence: CDR1 LNHNV, CDR2 YYDKDF (reference sequence). With 2 bases removed from V and 2 bases from J, the gap between germline ends came to 10 bases. This CDR3 has 16 residues. This CDR3 is CATSRRGTPGANVLTF. The CDR3 nucleotides are TGTGCCACCAGCAGAAGAGGGACCCCTGGGGCCAACGTCCTGACTTTC. Full variable domain (missing parts from reference TRBV15 and TRBJ2-6): DAMVIQNPRYQVTQFGKPVTLSCSQTLNHNVMYWYQQKSSQAPKLLFHYYDKDFNNEADTPDNFQSRRPNTSFCFLDIRSPGLGDTAMYLCATSRRGTPGANVLTFGAGSRLTVL.

The chain employs TRBV6-2 or TRBV6-3 and TRBJ1-2; no clear D. Trimming stripped 5 bases from V and 6 bases from J, with 16 bases between. The CDR3 has 14 amino acids. Per germline, CDR1 MNHEY and CDR2 SVGEGT. The CDR3 DNA reads TGTGCCAGCAGTAGCCCGCTTACCGGGCATGGCTACACCTTC. Protein sequence: CASSSPLTGHGYTF.

The chain joins TRBV10-3 to TRBJ2-1; a weak D match, TRBD2 (6 bases). V lost 8 bases and J lost 4, with 15 bases in between. CDR1 is ENHRY and CDR2 is SYGVKD in the germline V gene. This CDR3 spans 14 amino acids. CDR3 in amino acids: CAIGAAGTYNEQFF. The CDR3 DNA is TGTGCCATCGGGGCGGCAGGGACTTACAATGAGCAGTTCTTC.

This chain uses TRBV6-5 with TRBJ1-3; D gene ambiguous. Trimming left V 6 bases short and J 4 bases short, with 13 bases between. This CDR3 region has 14 residues. Germline CDR1 reads MNHEY; CDR2 reads SVGAGI. CDR3 nucleotide sequence: TGTGCCAGCAGCCAACCGGGCCTCGGAAACACCATATATTTT. Amino acid sequence: CASSQPGLGNTIYF.

In this sample, this clone turned up once. The V and J genes are TRBV12-3 or TRBV12-4 and TRBJ1-1; TRBD1 matches 9 bases. This CDR3 region has 13 residues. The V segment lost 3 bases and the J segment 8 bases; nucleotides outside the gene matches: 4. The CDR3 reads CASSFGQGTEAFF. CDR3 sequence (DNA): TGTGCCAGCAGTTTTGGACAGGGGACAGAAGCTTTCTTT.

V is TRBV19 and J is TRBJ1-1; the D is unclear. The CDR3 runs 13 residues. Trimming shortened V by 5 bases and J by 7 bases, and 14 bases separated the two germline ends. Per the germline V gene, CDR1 is LNHDA and CDR2 is SQIVND (reference sequence). The CDR3 protein is CASSASGAVEAFF. For the CDR3, the DNA is TGTGCCAGTAGTGCAAGTGGTGCCGTTGAAGCTTTCTTT.

The V call is TRBV7-2, the J call TRBJ2-3, with 8 nucleotides matching TRBD2. This CDR3 has 15 residues. Trimming removed 1 base from V and 1 base from J; junction bases left unmatched: 1. From germline, CDR1 is SGHTA and CDR2 FQGNSA. CDR3 in amino acids: CASSLVGGGTDTQYF. The DNA for the CDR3 is TGTGCCAGCAGCTTAGTCGGGGGGGGCACAGATACGCAGTATTTT.

The CDR3 loop reads CASSLGAEGSGYTF. CDR3 in DNA: TGTGCCAGCAGCTTAGGAGCCGAGGGATCTGGCTACACCTTC. The chain employs TRBV7-9 and TRBJ1-2; D is uncertain. Germline loops: CDR1 SEHNR, CDR2 FQNEAQ (reference sequence). V was cut by 1 base and J by 7 bases, with 13 bases left in between. The CDR3 is made up of 14 amino acids.

CDR3 coding DNA: TGTGCCAGCAGCTTAACCGGCCGAACCGCAGATACGCAGTATTTT. Amino acid sequence: CASSLTGRTADTQYF. V gene TRBV7-3 combines with J gene TRBJ2-3; no reliable D call. Germline CDR1 reads SGHTA; CDR2 reads FQGTGA. This CDR3 spans 15 amino acids. The V end lost 0 bases, the J end lost 4 bases, and 11 bases lay between the germline ends. Full variable domain (rest looked up from reference TRBV7-3 and TRBJ2-3): GAGVSQTPSNKVTEKGKYVELRCDPISGHTALYWYRQSLGQGPEFLIYFQGTGAADDSGLPNDRFFAVRPEGSVSTLKIQRTERGDSAVYLCASSLTGRTADTQYFGPGTRLTVL.

The chain employs TRBV19 and TRBJ1-5; 7 bases line up with TRBD1. Trimming removed 4 bases from V and 4 bases from J; junction bases left unmatched: 13. Germline values: CDR1 LNHDA, CDR2 SQIVND (reference sequence). The CDR3 is made up of 17 amino acids. The CDR3 is CASSNRTGQALNQPQHF. Written as DNA, the CDR3 is TGTGCCAGTAGTAACCGCACAGGACAGGCTCTAAATCAGCCCCAGCATTTT.

V usage is TRBV30 and J usage is TRBJ2-5; tentatively, D is TRBD2 (6 bases). Between the trimmed V and J ends, which lost 4 bases and 2 bases, there was a span of 14 bases. This CDR3 is built from 14 residues. Germline-derived CDR1 and CDR2 are GTSNPN and SVGIG (reference sequence). In DNA form, the CDR3 reads TGTGCCTGGATTCAAGGGGACTCACAAGAGACCCAGTACTTC. This sequence encodes CAWIQGDSQETQYF.

This sequence joins TRBV6-2 or TRBV6-3 and TRBJ2-5; either TRBD1 or TRBD2 may fit D (5 bases each). V was shortened by 2 bases and J by 7 bases, with 11 bases between the two germline ends. This CDR3 has 13 residues. CDR1 is MNHEY and CDR2 is SVGEGT in the germline V gene. The CDR3 DNA is TGTGCCAGCAGTTACGGGGGTATGGGGACCCAGTACTTC. Its protein is CASSYGGMGTQYF.

V and J are TRBV4-2 and TRBJ2-3; 9 nucleotides agree with TRBD2. Germline lookup yields CDR1 LGHNA and CDR2 YNFKEQ. With V trimmed by 1 base and J by 1 base, 3 bases remained unmatched. The CDR3 runs 16 residues. CDR3: CASSQATSGRTDTQYF. The CDR3 DNA is TGTGCCAGCAGCCAAGCAACTAGCGGGCGCACAGATACGCAGTATTTT.

This clone was counted only a few times. The chain carries TRBV5-4 and TRBJ1-2; 10 nucleotides match TRBD1. J was trimmed by 7 bases and V by 4 bases; bases with no gene match: 7. The CDR3 is 14 residues long. CDR1 and CDR2 (germline): SGHNT, YYREEE (reference sequence). The CDR3 DNA sequence: TGTGCCAGCAGCCAACCGGGACAGGGGCCTGGCTACACCTTC. This encodes CASSQPGQGPGYTF.